A single sample gave rise to the 24 T cell receptor beta chains below, sequenced in a study of graft-versus-host responses after intestinal transplantation (dated by TCRdb to the early 2020s). Antigen specificity for these receptors is unknown. The library came from the immunoSEQ multiplex PCR assay. Drawn from immuneACCESS, this table holds only the in-frame rearrangements with V and J called that TCRdb kept. Clones are partly lost; checked studies trace under half to an unresolved V gene and leave the rest unexplained. This sample holds tens of thousands of clones; roughly four fifths were observed only once. Of the sample, about 0.93% is held by the ten largest clones. The sample's time point label, in plain terms: cells obtained before transplantation from donor or recipient. Sequenced material: unstimulated CD8+ T cells sorted from spleen or lymph node cells, taken before transplant. These receptors were taken from a human donor who was the organ donor for an intestinal transplant.

The rearrangement joins TRBV27 to TRBJ2-2, with D tentatively TRBD2 (6 bases). CDR3 length: 14 amino acids. Trimming cost V 2 bases and J 4 bases, with 8 bases left between them. Germline V CDR1 and CDR2: MNHEY, SMNVEV (reference sequence). The CDR3 nucleotides read TGTGCCAGCAGTTTAGGGGGGACCACCGGGGAGCTGTTTTTT. This codes for CASSLGGTTGELFF.

The V gene is TRBV4-2, the J gene TRBJ2-7; possible D gene TRBD2, 5 bases. The CDR3 runs 15 residues. Germline V lookup: CDR1 LGHNA, CDR2 YNFKEQ. V gave up 4 bases and J gave up 0 bases, with 13 bases separating them. The CDR3: CASSPISGSSYEQYF. The CDR3 DNA reads TGTGCCAGCAGCCCCATCTCGGGGTCCTCCTACGAGCAGTACTTC.

The CDR3 DNA follows: TGTGCCACCAGCGAGGGATTTTTCGGACAGGGAAGCTCTGGGGCCAACGTCCTGACTTTC. Protein sequence: CATSEGFFGQGSSGANVLTF. This rearrangement joins TRBV15 to TRBJ2-6; 8 bases map to TRBD1. Germline-derived CDR1 and CDR2 are LNHNV and YYDKDF (reference sequence). After removal of 5 bases from V and 0 bases from J, the junction contained 15 bases not matched to a gene. CDR3 length equals 20 residues.

A word on this clone: Other DNA variants within this sample encode the same CDR3. The V call is TRBV4-1, the J call TRBJ2-7; D not certain. V lost 1 base and J lost 6, with 4 bases in between. Germline lookup yields CDR1 MGHRA and CDR2 YSYEKL. The CDR3 consists of 11 residues. CDR3 DNA: TGCGCCAGCAGCCAAGGGGCCGAGCAGTACTTC. As protein: CASSQGAEQYF.

The V call is TRBV10-2, the J call TRBJ2-2; the D is unclear. This CDR3 contains 14 residues. Germline CDR1 and CDR2: WSHSY and SAAADI. Trimming stripped 7 bases from V and 0 bases from J, with 9 bases between. DNA for the CDR3: TGCGCCAGCACGACACGGACGAACACCGGGGAGCTGTTTTTT. Its translation: CASTTRTNTGELFF.

The chain carries TRBV10-3 and TRBJ1-1; D not certain. CDR3 length: 14 amino acids. Germline-derived CDR1 and CDR2 are ENHRY and SYGVKD. Trimming stripped 3 bases from V and 1 base from J, with 9 bases between. The CDR3 DNA follows: TGTGCCATCAGTGACATGGCGGGGAACACTGAAGCTTTCTTT. Its protein product is CAISDMAGNTEAFF.

The V and J genes are TRBV27 and TRBJ2-3; D gene ambiguous. The germline CDR1 and CDR2 sequences are MNHEY and SMNVEV (reference sequence). The CDR3 has 14 residues. Trimming took off 5 bases at V and 6 bases at J, with 15 bases between the two ends. This CDR3 reads CASSLDSIRDTQYF. The CDR3 DNA sequence: TGTGCCAGCAGTCTTGACTCGATCAGGGATACGCAGTATTTT.

This chain connects TRBV6-6 to TRBJ1-1; D is unresolved. V lost 7 bases and J lost 1, with 10 bases in between. This CDR3 region has 13 residues. CDR1 MNHNY and CDR2 SVGAGI come from the germline V gene (reference sequence). The CDR3 DNA sequence: TGTGCCAGCACCCTCATGGGGAACACTGAAGCTTTCTTT. Its protein is CASTLMGNTEAFF.

In its sample, this clone was seen once. V and J are TRBV5-8 and TRBJ2-3; D could derive from TRBD1 or TRBD2 (5 bases each). This CDR3 has 15 residues. Germline V CDR1 and CDR2: SGHTS, YDEGEE. Between the trimmed V and J ends, which lost 4 bases and 2 bases, there was a span of 14 bases. Written as DNA, the CDR3 is TGTGCCAGCAGCGGATCGGGGCGATACACAGATACGCAGTATTTT. Amino acid sequence: CASSGSGRYTDTQYF.

This clone was detected only a few times. This sequence joins TRBV19 and TRBJ1-2; 7 bases are shared with TRBD1. The CDR3 covers 16 residues. Trimming at V came to 8 bases and at J to 5 bases, leaving 17 bases not matched to a gene. Germline V CDR1 and CDR2: LNHDA, SQIVND (reference sequence). The chain's CDR3 is CASRSTGLERLYGYTF. In DNA, the CDR3 is TGTGCCAGTCGATCGACAGGGTTGGAGCGCTTGTATGGCTACACCTTC.

The sample holds one count of this clone. The chain is built from TRBV19 and TRBJ2-1; no definite D call. The CDR3 sequence is 16 residues long. From germline, CDR1 is LNHDA and CDR2 SQIVND (reference sequence). V was trimmed by 5 bases and J by 3 bases, leaving 17 bases between them. The CDR3 region has the DNA TGTGCCAGTAGTGGGCCCCCTCGGACGGACTACAATGAGCAGTTCTTC. This encodes CASSGPPRTDYNEQFF.

This clone showed up just a few times. The chain is built from TRBV5-1 and TRBJ1-1; D possibly corresponds to TRBD1 (5 bases). Germline values: CDR1 SGHRS, CDR2 YFSETQ. The V end lost 5 bases, the J end lost 3 bases, and 11 bases lay between the germline ends. The CDR3 sequence is 13 residues long. CDR3 in DNA: TGCGCCAGCAGGGGGGGAAAGGACACTGAAGCTTTCTTT. Translated: CASRGGKDTEAFF.

The chain joins TRBV5-1 to TRBJ2-7; 9 nucleotides align to TRBD1. J gave up 1 base and V 6 bases, and 8 bases lay outside the gene matches. Germline loops: CDR1 SGHRS, CDR2 YFSETQ. The CDR3 is made up of 15 amino acids. The CDR3 here is CASKMDGQGSYEQYF. In DNA, the CDR3 is TGCGCCAGCAAGATGGACGGACAGGGGTCCTACGAGCAGTACTTC.

This chain connects TRBV4-1 to TRBJ2-5; no reliable D call. The CDR3 runs to 15 residues. Germline V CDR1 and CDR2: MGHRA, YSYEKL. V was cut by 0 bases and J by 0 bases, with 8 bases left in between. The CDR3 loop is CASSQEHGHQETQYF. CDR3 nucleotides: TGCGCCAGCAGCCAAGAGCATGGCCACCAAGAGACCCAGTACTTC.

The V and J genes are TRBV5-1 and TRBJ1-1, with a tentative D call TRBD1 (5 bases). This CDR3 is built from 14 residues. Germline V gene sequence: CDR1 SGHRS, CDR2 YFSETQ. V was pared by 4 bases and J by 7 bases, with 17 bases between. Here the CDR3 reads CASSPVDLGDEAFF. DNA for the CDR3: TGCGCCAGCAGCCCGGTGGACCTGGGGGATGAAGCTTTCTTT.

This sequence joins TRBV11-2 and TRBJ1-1; 8 bases are shared with TRBD1. Germline-derived CDR1 and CDR2 are SGHAT and FQNNGV. The CDR3 runs to 17 residues. V shed 1 base, J shed 1 base, and the junction held 8 bases outside the gene matches. CDR3 bases: TGTGCCAGCAGCTTAGGCGATTTTACAGGGGGGAACACTGAAGCTTTCTTT. It yields the protein CASSLGDFTGGNTEAFF.

This sequence joins TRBV27 and TRBJ2-7, with TRBD1 matching 7 bases. The CDR3 loop spans 14 amino acids. The germline V gene encodes CDR1 MNHEY and CDR2 SMNVEV (reference sequence). J lost 3 bases, V lost 1 base, and 3 bases had no gene match. The DNA of the CDR3 is TGTGCCAGCAGTTTATGGCAGGGGGACTACGAGCAGTACTTC. Protein: CASSLWQGDYEQYF.

V usage is TRBV10-1 and J usage is TRBJ2-2; weak D call: TRBD2 (5 bases). Germline lookup yields CDR1 WNHNN and CDR2 SYGVQD (reference sequence). Trimming pared 2 bases from V and 6 bases from J, leaving 10 bases between. CDR3 length: 14 amino acids. CDR3 in DNA: TGCGCCAGCAGTGAGACTAGTTTGGCCGGGGAGCTGTTTTTT. Translating gives CASSETSLAGELFF.

J is TRBJ2-1 and V is TRBV9, with D possibly TRBD1 on 7 matching bases. The CDR3 consists of 15 residues. The germline V gene encodes CDR1 SGDLS and CDR2 YYNGEE. V was pared by 0 bases and J by 6 bases, with 13 bases between. CDR3 nucleotide sequence: TGTGCCAGCAGCGTAGACCGACAGGGAGGCAATGAGCAGTTCTTC. It is translated as CASSVDRQGGNEQFF.

The chain couples TRBV23-1 to TRBJ2-7; 10 bases line up with TRBD2. TRBV23-1 is sorted into the ORF group, with uncertain function. The CDR3 sequence is 17 residues long. The V and J ends lost 7 bases and 3 bases, in that order; junction bases with no gene match: 15. CDR3 region: CASTQETSGSFFYEQYF. CDR3 bases: TGCGCCAGCACCCAGGAGACTAGCGGGTCCTTCTTCTACGAGCAGTACTTC.

The chain uses TRBV7-9 and TRBJ2-1; D may be TRBD1 (5 bases). Germline V lookup: CDR1 SEHNR, CDR2 FQNEAQ (reference sequence). The CDR3 extends over 16 amino acids. V lost 5 bases to trimming and J lost 5 bases, with 19 bases between them. CDR3 region: CASSKKSGAENNEQFF. CDR3 in DNA: TGTGCCAGCAGCAAAAAGTCTGGGGCGGAGAACAATGAGCAGTTCTTC.

The chain has TRBV7-6 and TRBJ2-1, with 7 bases aligning to TRBD2. CDR3 size: 15 residues. The trim removed 3 bases at V and 0 bases at J, leaving 2 bases unmatched. Germline loops: CDR1 SGHVS, CDR2 FNYEAQ. CDR3 in amino acids: CASSFGGSSYNEQFF. The CDR3 bases are TGTGCCAGCAGCTTCGGGGGGAGCTCCTACAATGAGCAGTTCTTC. Combining the CDR3 with reference TRBV7-6 and TRBJ2-1 gives the whole variable domain GAGVSQSPRYKVTKRGQDVALRCDPISGHVSLYWYRQALGQGPEFLTYFNYEAQQDKSGLPNDRFSAERPEGSISTLTIQRTEQRDSAMYRCASSFGGSSYNEQFFGPGTRLTVL.

This clone was observed once. This rearrangement joins TRBV7-2 to TRBJ1-4; 7 nucleotides align to TRBD1. V shed 5 bases, J shed 4 bases, and the junction held 7 bases outside the gene matches. Germline V gene data show CDR1 as SGHTA and CDR2 as FQGNSA. This CDR3 is built from 15 residues. CDR3: CASSAGTAHNEKLFF. The CDR3 nucleotides read TGTGCCAGCAGCGCCGGGACAGCTCATAATGAAAAACTGTTTTTT.

The chain links TRBV12-5 to TRBJ2-3; perhaps TRBD2 as D (6 bases). V shed 7 bases and J shed 2 bases, with 10 bases lying between them. CDR3 size: 13 residues. From germline, CDR1 is LGHNT and CDR2 FRNRAP. CDR3 loop: CASERGITDTQYF. In DNA, the CDR3 is TGTGCTAGTGAACGGGGGATCACAGATACGCAGTATTTT.